What follows is one T cell receptor (beta chain) and its context. At least ten counts were recorded for this clonotype. Its antigen is currently not known. No base quality values were provided; no much bigger clone lies one nucleotide off. These data originate in a study of neurological immune-mediated disorders (dated by TCRdb to 2018 to 2020). Background on the whole study: Peripheral blood TCR-beta repertoires from patients with HTLV-I-associated myelopathy (HAM/TSP), patients with multiple sclerosis, and healthy controls were compared in the study using UMI-based sequencing. The cohort was made up of about 68 subjects, consisting of 15 or so HAM/TSP patients, around 35 multiple sclerosis patients and 20 or so healthy controls. Longitudinal HAM/TSP donors and healthy donors each had 3 time-points at intervals of about 3-45 months. The 90 to 110 TCR-beta libraries covered PBMC samples along with longitudinal samples, technical triplicates, and paired sorted CD4+ and CD8+ T-cell subsets. Study-level results and caveats: No identical CDR3 amino acid sequences were shared among expanded clones across subjects, suggesting private TCR-beta repertoires in all groups. The highest TCR clonal expansion was observed in HAM/TSP patients, whereas the lowest was observed in MS patients, even when compared with healthy controls.

cDNA was synthesized by template-switch 5'RACE using a primer carrying a 10-nucleotide random unique molecular identifier by which each TCR transcript was tagged. Each sequencing run produced over 160 million TCR-beta sequences covering 15-18 subjects. Total RNA was extracted with the RNeasy kit. The KAPA Real-time Library Amplification kit was used to amplify TCR-beta VDJ regions with primers for the TCR constant region and the 5'RACE anchor. A first PCR added sample indexes and Illumina adaptors, after which a second PCR increased the library yield. After Ampure bead purification, the roughly 650 bp TCR product was size-selected on a 2% E-gel SizeSelection system. Before pooling, libraries had their quality checked on a Bioanalyzer, their concentration measured with Qubit, and their quantity determined with the Kapa Library Quantification kit. An Illumina HiSeq 2500 sequenced the libraries paired-end 2 x 150 bp. To increase sequence diversity, roughly 24-30% phiX was spiked into each library pool. The authors processed their data as follows. The quality-filtered reads were processed with the UMI-based MiGEC pipeline, whose error correction step removed more than 80% of the raw TCR sequences. VDJ genes were aligned to IMGT germline references, and each clonotype was defined by a unique CDR3 amino acid sequence together with V-J genes. Clonal expansion, Shannon diversity, and CDR3 relatedness (CalcPairwiseDistances, ClusterSamples) were evaluated with VDJtools, and phylogenetic trees were built with CLCbio workbench. Clones with at least 8 unique UMIs were defined as expanded, with this threshold being based on coefficient-of-variation modelling across technical triplicates. The public reads were reanalyzed by TCRdb: fastp trimming at Q25, MiXCR alignment, in-frame beta chains only. Identical CDR3 proteins give one entry, which carries the most common genes and DNA. The V and J calls were not made by the authors but by TCRdb's processing. This sample gives 60,000 to 90,000 distinct CDR3 sequences in total; 10% of them show up just once. Approximately 9.5% of the sample rests with the top ten.

Unmatched junction bases come to 6, with V trimmed by 2 bases and J by 7 bases. According to the germline V gene (reference sequence), CDR1 reads LNHNV and CDR2 reads YYDKDF. The CDR3 goes from the cysteine to the phenylalanine over 16 residues. Only CDR3 DNA remains: 48 bases, in frame from the first base. Per the publication, the time point label means: longitudinal time-point 1 (baseline). Healthy controls were blood bank volunteers in Maryland, USA. Libraries from unsorted PBMCs were made from 2 million PBMCs kept in RNAlater at -80 degrees C until RNA extraction. Peripheral blood was subjected to Ficoll-Hypaque density gradient centrifugation to isolate PBMCs, which were then cryopreserved in liquid nitrogen.

The chain is made from TRBV15 and TRBJ2-1; TRBD1 matches 12 bases in the middle. Specimen: PBMCs. The receptor comes from a man aged 30 to 39 in good health. The CDR3 region has the sequence CATSRKPGQGANEQFF. The DNA sequence reads TGTGCCACCAGCAGAAAACCGGGACAGGGGGCGAATGAGCAGTTCTTC.